This T cell receptor (beta chain) was sequenced during a study of T cells after somatic rescue of genetic block. The repertoire was sequenced with immunoSEQ multiplex PCR; TCRdb's copy has only in-frame clones and lacks some. The table shows about 68,000 clones, with 85% to 95% occurring only once. Germline lookup yields CDR1 SQVTM and CDR2 ANQGSEA. Trimming pared 3 bases from V and 7 bases from J, leaving 7 bases between. This CDR3 is 11 amino acids long. The sequence was collected from a man in his forties or fifties. The chain uses TRBV29-1 and TRBJ2-4; D may be TRBD2 (6 bases). Input material: peripheral blood mononuclear cells (PBMCs). The CDR3 DNA reads as TGCAGCGTTGACGCGGGGAACATTCAGTACTTC. Amino acid sequence: CSVDAGNIQYF.